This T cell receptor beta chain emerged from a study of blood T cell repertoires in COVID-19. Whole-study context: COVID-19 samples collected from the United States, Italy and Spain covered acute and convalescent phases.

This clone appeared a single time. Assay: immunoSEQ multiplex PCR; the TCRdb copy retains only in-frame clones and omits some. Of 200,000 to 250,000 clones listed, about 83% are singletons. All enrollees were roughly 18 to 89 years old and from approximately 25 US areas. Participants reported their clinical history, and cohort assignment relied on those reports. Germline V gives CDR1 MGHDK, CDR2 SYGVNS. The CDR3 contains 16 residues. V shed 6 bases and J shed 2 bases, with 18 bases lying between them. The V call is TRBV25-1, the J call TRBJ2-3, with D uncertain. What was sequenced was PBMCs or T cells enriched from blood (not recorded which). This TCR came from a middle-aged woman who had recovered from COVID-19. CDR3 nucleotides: TGTGCCAGCAGCTCCTCCGATGAGGTTTACACAGATACGCAGTATTTT. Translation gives CASSSSDEVYTDTQYF. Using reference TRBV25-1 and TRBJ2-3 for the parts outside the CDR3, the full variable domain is EADIYQTPRYLVIGTGKKITLECSQTMGHDKMYWYQQDPGMELHLIHYSYGVNSTEKGDLSSESTVSRIRTEHFPLTLESARPSHTSQYLCASSSSDEVYTDTQYFGPGTRLTVL.